The rows below give T cell receptor beta chains drawn from one sample of a study of cytomegalovirus exposure and HLA in healthy donors. Generated by immunoSEQ multiplex PCR, the TCRdb table keeps only in-frame clones and is missing some. The sample lists roughly 120,000 clones, roughly 9% occurring once. Material for sequencing was PBMCs. The receptor set was obtained from a man aged 25 to 40 in good health and CMV-seronegative. CDR3s include the opening cysteine and the closing phenylalanine or tryptophan.

v_call: TRBV30; cdr3_aa: CAWSFTGNTIYF
v_call: TRBV9; cdr3_aa: CASSVDGGQQGLPTRQYF
v_call: TRBV5-1; cdr3_aa: CASRATSGSREQYF
v_call: TRBV5-6; cdr3_aa: CASSLELVNYEQYF
v_call: TRBV19; cdr3_aa: CASRAGANYEQYF
v_call: TRBV18; cdr3_aa: CASSPGAQGRETQYF
v_call: TRBV12-5; cdr3_aa: CASGFRGDEQYF
v_call: TRBV15; cdr3_aa: CATSRDLGSDREKLFF
v_call: TRBV9; cdr3_aa: CASNDPEDRGGDTQYF
v_call: TRBV9; cdr3_aa: CASSERTGSGNTIYF
v_call: TRBV28; cdr3_aa: CASSPMTGYSYEQYF
v_call: TRBV5-6; cdr3_aa: CASSLLGTGNYGYTF
v_call: TRBV5-4; cdr3_aa: CASSHRASGELFF
v_call: TRBV7-6; cdr3_aa: CASSSILGTSAGKNEQFF
v_call: TRBV4-1; cdr3_aa: CASSPYSGSGANVLTF
v_call: TRBV27; cdr3_aa: CASSPRGNEKLFF
v_call: TRBV15; cdr3_aa: CATSRDLGGYEQYF
v_call: TRBV5-1; cdr3_aa: CASSVSGTGGQETQYF
v_call: TRBV28; cdr3_aa: CASSSPITGYTF
v_call: TRBV7-2; cdr3_aa: CASSLIVEEKLFF
v_call: TRBV5-4; cdr3_aa: CASSSPSAGYNEQFF
v_call: TRBV6-1; cdr3_aa: CASSEIPGLVTDTQYF
v_call: TRBV7-2; cdr3_aa: CASSPRTGGGETQYF
v_call: TRBV27; cdr3_aa: CASSVGLANEQFF
v_call: TRBV6-5; cdr3_aa: CASRSGTGKQPQHF
v_call: TRBV7-9; cdr3_aa: CASRPGQGVASTGELFF
v_call: TRBV5-5; cdr3_aa: CASTSLNEQFF
v_call: TRBV7-3; cdr3_aa: CASSLYSNEQFF